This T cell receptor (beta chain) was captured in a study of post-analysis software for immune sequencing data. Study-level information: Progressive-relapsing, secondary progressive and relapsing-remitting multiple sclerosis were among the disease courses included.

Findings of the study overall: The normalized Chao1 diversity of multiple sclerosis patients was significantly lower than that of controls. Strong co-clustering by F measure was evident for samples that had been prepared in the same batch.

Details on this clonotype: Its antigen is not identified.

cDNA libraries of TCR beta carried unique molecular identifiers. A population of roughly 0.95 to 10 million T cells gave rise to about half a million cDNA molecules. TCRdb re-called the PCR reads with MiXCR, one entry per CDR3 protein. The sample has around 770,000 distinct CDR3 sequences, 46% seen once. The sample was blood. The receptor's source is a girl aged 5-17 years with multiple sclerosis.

The CDR3, as DNA: TGTGCCATCAGTTCGGCAGGGCCCCTTTCGAACACCGGGGAGCTGTTTTTT. Residues: CAISSAGPLSNTGELFF. V usage is TRBV10-3 and J usage is TRBJ2-2; D is possibly TRBD1 (5 bases). This CDR3 is built from 17 residues. The germline V and J ends were trimmed by 5 bases and 0 bases, with 16 bases remaining between them. CDR1 is ENHRY and CDR2 is SYGVKD in the germline V gene.